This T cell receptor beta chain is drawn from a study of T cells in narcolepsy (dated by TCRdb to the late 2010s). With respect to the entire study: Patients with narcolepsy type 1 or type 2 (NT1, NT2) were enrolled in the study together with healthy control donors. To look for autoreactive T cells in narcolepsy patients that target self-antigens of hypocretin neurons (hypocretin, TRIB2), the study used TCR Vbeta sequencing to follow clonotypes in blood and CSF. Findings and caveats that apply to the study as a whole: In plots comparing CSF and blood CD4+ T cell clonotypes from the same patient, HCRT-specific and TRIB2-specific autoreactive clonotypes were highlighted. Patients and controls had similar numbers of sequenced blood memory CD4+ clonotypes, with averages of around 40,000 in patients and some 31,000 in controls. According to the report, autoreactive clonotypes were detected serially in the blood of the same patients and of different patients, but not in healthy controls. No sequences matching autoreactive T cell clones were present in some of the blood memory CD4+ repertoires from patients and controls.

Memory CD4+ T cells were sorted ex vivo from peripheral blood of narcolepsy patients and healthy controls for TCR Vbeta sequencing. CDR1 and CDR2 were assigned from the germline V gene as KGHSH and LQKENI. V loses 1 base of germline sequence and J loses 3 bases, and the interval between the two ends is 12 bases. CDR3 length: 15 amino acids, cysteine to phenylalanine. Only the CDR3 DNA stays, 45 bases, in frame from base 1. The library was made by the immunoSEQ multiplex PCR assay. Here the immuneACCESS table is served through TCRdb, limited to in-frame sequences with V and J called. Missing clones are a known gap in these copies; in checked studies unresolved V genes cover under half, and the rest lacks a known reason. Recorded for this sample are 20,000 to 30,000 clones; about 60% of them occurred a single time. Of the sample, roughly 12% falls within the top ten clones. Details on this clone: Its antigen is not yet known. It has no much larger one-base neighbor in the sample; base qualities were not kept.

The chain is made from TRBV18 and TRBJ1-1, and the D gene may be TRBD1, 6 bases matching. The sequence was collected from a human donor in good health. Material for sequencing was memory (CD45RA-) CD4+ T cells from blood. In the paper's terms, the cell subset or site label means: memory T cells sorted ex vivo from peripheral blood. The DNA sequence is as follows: TGTGCCAGCTCACCACGGGGGCAGGGCGACACTGAAGCTTTCTTT. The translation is CASSPRGQGDTEAFF.